This entry lists 20 T cell receptor beta chains sequenced from one sample in a study of human T cells and chemical hapten exposure. TCRdb processed the RACE reads anew with MiXCR; each CDR3 protein has one entry. This repertoire shows more than 250,000 distinct CDR3 sequences, about 9.4% found once; its top ten account for roughly 2.5%. Specified time point: pre-sensitization, week 0. Treatment in this sample: therapeutic diphenylcyclopropenone sensitization with weekly scalp DPC. This specimen was whole blood, taken in connection with sensitization to the hapten diphenylcyclopropenone (DPC). Every receptor here comes from a woman in her forties with alopecia areata. Some clones in this sample may be carry-over from other donors' samples.

The chain links TRBV13 to TRBJ2-5, with no clear D. CDR1 is PRHDT, CDR2 FYEKMQ, per germline (reference sequence). V lost 4 bases to trimming and J lost 7 bases, with 13 bases between them. The CDR3 covers 13 residues. This chain's CDR3 is CASSSWARGTQYF. As DNA, the CDR3 is TGTGCCAGCAGCTCCTGGGCACGAGGGACCCAGTACTTC.

The chain carries TRBV12-3 or TRBV12-4 and TRBJ2-1; D gene uncertain. CDR3 length: 14 residues. V was clipped by 3 bases and J by 1 base, with 7 bases between them. The CDR3 here is CASSFEDSYNEQFF. The DNA of the CDR3 is TGTGCCAGCAGTTTCGAGGATTCCTACAATGAGCAGTTCTTC.

This clonotype was detected only a few times. The chain recombines TRBV6-6 with TRBJ2-6, with 9 bases identical to TRBD2. Germline CDR1 is MNHNY and CDR2 is SVGAGI (reference sequence). The CDR3 loop spans 16 amino acids. The ends lost 6 bases at V and 2 bases at J; junction bases unmatched: 5. The CDR3 DNA sequence: TGTGCCAGCAGACCTAGCGGGACAGCTGGGGCCAACGTCCTGACTTTC. It encodes CASRPSGTAGANVLTF.

In this sample, this clonotype turned up a few times. CDR3 loop: CASSSDRGMHTEAFF. The CDR3 DNA follows: TGTGCCAGCAGTTCGGACAGGGGTATGCACACTGAAGCTTTCTTT. The chain employs TRBV6-5 and TRBJ1-1; 9 nucleotides line up with TRBD1. The CDR3 length is 15 residues. Germline assignment: CDR1 MNHEY and CDR2 SVGAGI. Trimming took 4 bases from V and 3 from J; bases not matched to a gene: 6.

This clonotype appeared a few times. The chain combines TRBV7-9 with TRBJ2-4; D unclear. Per germline, CDR1 SEHNR and CDR2 FQNEAQ (reference sequence). This CDR3 is built from 15 residues. V lost 5 bases and J lost 5, with 16 bases in between. The CDR3 sequence: CASSPSAAAENIQYF. In DNA, the CDR3 is TGTGCCAGCAGCCCCTCCGCGGCCGCTGAAAACATTCAGTACTTC.

This clonotype was recorded a few times. V usage is TRBV5-1 and J usage is TRBJ1-5, with D maybe TRBD1 (5 bases). CDR1 is SGHRS, CDR2 YFSETQ, per germline. Between the trimmed V and J ends, which lost 4 bases and 6 bases, there was a span of 17 bases. The CDR3 covers 15 residues. CDR3 sequence: CASSPGTAGIQPQHF. As DNA, the CDR3 is TGCGCCAGCAGCCCCGGGACGGCGGGGATTCAGCCCCAGCATTTT.

This clonotype was seen many times. This chain uses TRBV9 with TRBJ1-1; D is perhaps TRBD1 (6 bases). The CDR3 has 18 residues. V shed 3 bases and J shed 0 bases, with 21 bases lying between them. Germline-derived CDR1 and CDR2 are SGDLS and YYNGEE. The CDR3 sequence: CASSASPWGGHLNTEAFF. CDR3 DNA: TGTGCCAGCAGCGCCAGCCCCTGGGGGGGACACTTGAACACTGAAGCTTTCTTT. The full variable domain, completed using reference TRBV9 and TRBJ1-1, is DSGVTQTPKHLITATGQRVTLRCSPRSGDLSVYWYQQSLDQGLQFLIQYYNGEERAKGNILERFSAQQFPDLHSELNLSSLELGDSALYFCASSASPWGGHLNTEAFFGQGTRLTVV.

The rearrangement joins TRBV12-3 or TRBV12-4 to TRBJ1-2; D unclear. This CDR3 comprises 11 residues. Trimming stripped 7 bases from V and 8 bases from J, with 11 bases between. The CDR3 coding sequence is TGTGCCAGCATTAGTGCCGAGGGCTACACCTTC. This encodes CASISAEGYTF.

The chain is built from TRBV30 and TRBJ2-3; 7 nucleotides align to TRBD2. Germline trimming cut 0 bases from V and 6 bases from J; bases unmatched to any gene: 18. The CDR3 extends over 18 amino acids. Germline CDR1 and CDR2: GTSNPN and SVGIG (reference sequence). The CDR3 region is CAWSVGMWAGDSSDTQYF. CDR3 nucleotides: TGTGCCTGGAGTGTGGGGATGTGGGCGGGAGATTCATCGGATACGCAGTATTTT.

Only a few counts were recorded for this clonotype. J is TRBJ1-1 and V is TRBV27; TRBD1 is a possible D gene (6 bases). V lost 5 bases to trimming and J lost 0 bases, with 13 bases between them. The CDR3 covers 15 residues. Germline V gene lookup returns CDR1 MNHEY and CDR2 SMNVEV (reference sequence). The CDR3 DNA reads as TGTGCCAGCAGTCCCCAGGGGCTGATGAACACTGAAGCTTTCTTT. Its protein is CASSPQGLMNTEAFF.

The rearrangement links TRBV7-9 to TRBJ2-1; TRBD1 matches 8 bases. V shed 5 bases, J shed 5 bases, and the junction held 2 bases outside the gene matches. This CDR3 spans 13 amino acids. Germline V gives CDR1 SEHNR, CDR2 FQNEAQ (reference sequence). CDR3 DNA: TGTGCCAGCAGCCTCAGGGGGCACAATGAGCAGTTCTTC. Its translation is CASSLRGHNEQFF.

This clonotype was found a few times. The chain combines TRBV12-3 or TRBV12-4 with TRBJ1-4; D gene ambiguous. V was shortened by 1 base and J by 0 bases, with 6 bases between the two germline ends. This CDR3 contains 15 residues. The CDR3 DNA is TGTGCCAGCAGTTTAGTGGAGGCAACTAATGAAAAACTGTTTTTT. Translated: CASSLVEATNEKLFF.

This rearrangement joins TRBV27 to TRBJ2-7, with D tentatively TRBD1 (7 bases). Trimming shortened V by 6 bases and J by 1 base, and 13 bases separated the two germline ends. Germline CDR1 is MNHEY and CDR2 is SMNVEV (reference sequence). The CDR3 length is 14 residues. CDR3 coding DNA: TGTGCCAGCAGATTACAGGGGAGGTCCTACGAGCAGTACTTC. This codes for CASRLQGRSYEQYF.

The table lists this clonotype with a few counts. The V gene is TRBV9, the J gene TRBJ2-5; 9 bases align to TRBD2. Germline lookup yields CDR1 SGDLS and CDR2 YYNGEE. The V and J ends lost 3 bases and 10 bases, in that order; junction bases with no gene match: 7. This CDR3 comprises 13 residues. The DNA for the CDR3 is TGTGCCAGCAGCGGAATAGCGGGAGAGGACCAGTACTTC. Translated, it gives CASSGIAGEDQYF.

About this clonotype itself: A much larger clonotype is one base distant, so this may be a read error. The chain is built from TRBV20-1 and TRBJ2-3; the D is unclear. The CDR3 loop spans 15 amino acids. Per germline, CDR1 DFQATT and CDR2 SNEGSKA (reference sequence). For the CDR3, the DNA is TGCAGTGCCACCCACGCCCTAGAACCCACAGTTACGCAGTATTTT. This encodes CSATHALEPTVTQYF.

The chain is built from TRBV29-1 and TRBJ2-7; no clear D. V was pared by 5 bases and J by 3 bases, with 8 bases between. CDR3 length equals 11 residues. Germline lookup yields CDR1 SQVTM and CDR2 ANQGSEA. CDR3 coding DNA: TGCAGCGTTTCCGACCTCTACGAGCAGTACTTC. Protein sequence: CSVSDLYEQYF.

This chain connects TRBV27 to TRBJ2-1; TRBD2 aligns across 12 bases. CDR3 length: 17 residues. V was clipped by 4 bases and J by 3 bases; unmatched bases: 7. From germline, CDR1 is MNHEY and CDR2 SMNVEV (reference sequence). CDR3 bases: TGTGCCAGCAGTTCACCGGGACTAGCGGGTATCTACAATGAGCAGTTCTTC. Amino acids: CASSSPGLAGIYNEQFF.

This chain joins TRBV7-2 and TRBJ2-2, with D tentatively TRBD1 or TRBD2 (5 bases each). The germline V gene has CDR1 SGHTA and CDR2 FQGNSA. Trimming cost V 5 bases and J 2 bases, with 12 bases left between them. CDR3 length equals 15 residues. CDR3 residues: CASSTRDGNTGELFF. CDR3 in DNA: TGTGCCAGCAGCACCCGGGACGGAAACACCGGGGAGCTGTTTTTT. Full variable domain (missing parts from reference TRBV7-2 and TRBJ2-2): GAGVSQSPSNKVTEKGKDVELRCDPISGHTALYWYRQSLGQGLEFLIYFQGNSAPDKSGLPSDRFSAERTGGSVSTLTIQRTQQEDSAVYLCASSTRDGNTGELFFGEGSRLTVL.

The sample holds many counts of this clonotype. V usage is TRBV10-3 and J usage is TRBJ1-5; D is unresolved. Per the germline V gene, CDR1 is ENHRY and CDR2 is SYGVKD. V lost 10 bases to trimming and J lost 7 bases, with 17 bases between them. CDR3 length: 13 amino acids. CDR3 bases: TGTGCCAGCGCGGCAGGATGGCAACAGCCCCAGCATTTT. Residues: CASAAGWQQPQHF.

A few counts support this clonotype. The chain employs TRBV29-1 and TRBJ1-1; 9 bases are a match to TRBD1. CDR1 is SQVTM, CDR2 ANQGSEA, per germline. The J segment lost 8 bases and the V segment lost 4 bases, leaving 8 bases of the junction unmatched. The CDR3 runs 13 residues. The chain's CDR3 is CSVARKGTGEAFF. The CDR3 DNA reads TGCAGCGTTGCCCGGAAAGGGACAGGGGAAGCTTTCTTT.